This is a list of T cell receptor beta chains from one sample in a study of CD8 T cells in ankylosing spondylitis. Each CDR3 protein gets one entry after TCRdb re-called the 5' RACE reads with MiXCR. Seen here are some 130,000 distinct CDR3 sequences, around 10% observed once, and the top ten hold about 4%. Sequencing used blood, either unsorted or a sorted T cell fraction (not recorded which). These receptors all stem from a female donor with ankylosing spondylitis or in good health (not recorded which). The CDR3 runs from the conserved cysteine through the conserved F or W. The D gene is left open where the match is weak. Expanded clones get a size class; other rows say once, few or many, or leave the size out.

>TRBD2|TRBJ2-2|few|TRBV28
TGTGCCAGCAGTTATAGACTAGCGGGAGATAGCACCGGGGAGCTGTTTTTT
CASSYRLAGDSTGELFF
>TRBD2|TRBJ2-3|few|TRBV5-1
TGCGCCAGCAGCTCCCGGACTAGCGGGGGCACAGATACGCAGTATTTT
CASSSRTSGGTDTQYF
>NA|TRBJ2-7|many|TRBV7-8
TGTGCCAGCAGCCGCGACAGGGACTCCTTCGAGGCCTACGAGCAGTACTTC
CASSRDRDSFEAYEQYF
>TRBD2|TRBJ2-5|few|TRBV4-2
TGTGCCAGCAGCCAAGAGACTAGCTCAGTGGAGACCCAGTACTTC
CASSQETSSVETQYF
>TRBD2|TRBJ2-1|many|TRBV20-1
TGCAGTGCCCCAACTAGCGGGAGGCACAATGAGCAGTTCTTC
CSAPTSGRHNEQFF
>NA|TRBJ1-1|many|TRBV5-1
TGCGCCAGCAGCTTGGCCGAGGCAGTCAGCAGGGCTTTCTTT
CASSLAEAVSRAFF
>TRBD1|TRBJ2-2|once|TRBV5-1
TGCGCCAGCAGCCGCGGACAGGATACGAACACCGGGGAGCTGTTTTTT
CASSRGQDTNTGELFF
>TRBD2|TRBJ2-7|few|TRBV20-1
TGCAGTGCTAGCCCCGGAGCGGGAGCACACTCCTACGAGCAGTACTTC
CSASPGAGAHSYEQYF
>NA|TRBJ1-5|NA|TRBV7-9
TGTGCCAGCAGCTTAGCAGGATCACATCAGCCCCAGCATTTT
CASSLAGSHQPQHF
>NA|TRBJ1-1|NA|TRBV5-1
TGCGCCAGCAGCTTGACAAGGACTGAAGCTTTCTTT
CASSLTRTEAFF
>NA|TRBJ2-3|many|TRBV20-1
TGCAGTGCCAGCGCCGACTGGTATACCCAGTATTTT
CSASADWYTQYF
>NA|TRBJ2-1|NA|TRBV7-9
TGTGCCAGCAGCTTAGCGCGGCTAGCGTTCTACAATGAGCAGTTCTTC
CASSLARLAFYNEQFF
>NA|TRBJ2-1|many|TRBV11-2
TGTGCCAGCAGCTTAGGAGGGGGAAACGACTACAATGAGCAGTTCTTC
CASSLGGGNDYNEQFF
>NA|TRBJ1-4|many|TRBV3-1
TGTGCCAGCAGCCGTCGCACAGGAAGGGGTGAAAAACTGTTTTTT
CASSRRTGRGEKLFF
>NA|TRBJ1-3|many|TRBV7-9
TGTGCCAGCAGCTTTCCGGGCCCCAGAAACACCATATATTTT
CASSFPGPRNTIYF
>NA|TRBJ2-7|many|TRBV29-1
TGCAGCGTTGTAGGGGAAGGGGGAGAAGAGCAGTACTTC
CSVVGEGGEEQYF
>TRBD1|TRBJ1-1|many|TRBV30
TGTGCCTGGAGTGTGGCAGGGGGCTACACTGAAGCTTTCTTT
CAWSVAGGYTEAFF
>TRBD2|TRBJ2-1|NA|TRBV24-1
TGTGCCACCAGTGTAAGGACTAGCGGGAGCTACAATGAGCAGTTCTTC
CATSVRTSGSYNEQFF
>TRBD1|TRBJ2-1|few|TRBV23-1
TGCGCCAGCACACAGGGGGCCGATGAGCAGTTCTTC
CASTQGADEQFF
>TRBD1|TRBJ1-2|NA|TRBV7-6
TGTGCCAGCAGCTTAGCGAGTGTGGGGACAGGGGATGGCTACACCTTC
CASSLASVGTGDGYTF
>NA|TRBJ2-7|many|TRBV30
TGTGCCTGGAGTCCCAAACAGACCTACGAGCAGTACTTC
CAWSPKQTYEQYF
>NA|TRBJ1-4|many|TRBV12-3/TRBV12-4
TGTGCCAGCAGTACCCACAGGGCAACTAATGAAAAACTGTTTTTT
CASSTHRATNEKLFF
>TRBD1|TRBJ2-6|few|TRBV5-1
TGCGCCAGCAGCTGGGGACAGAGTGGAGCTGGGGCCAACGTCCTGACTTTC
CASSWGQSGAGANVLTF
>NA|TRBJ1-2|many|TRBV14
TGTGCCAGCAGCCAAGAGGGATATGGCTACACCTTC
CASSQEGYGYTF